The clone carrying this TCR beta chain was counted between two and nine times. The data derive from a study of T cells in Graves' hyperthyroidism and ophthalmopathy. TCR beta CDR3 regions were amplified from RNA. An initial round of RT-PCR targeting the TCR CDR3 relied on the HTBI primer set. MiXCR was run by TCRdb on the multiplex PCR reads, yielding one entry per CDR3 protein. The table shows approximately 400,000 distinct CDR3 sequences, with around 15% occurring only once. With V trimmed by 3 bases and J by 4 bases, 3 bases remained unmatched. From germline, CDR1 is SGHRS and CDR2 YFSETQ. The CDR3 loop spans 15 amino acids.

The rearrangement links TRBV5-1 to TRBJ2-5; 13 bases align to TRBD2. Sequencing was performed on blood. The clonotype comes from a man aged 45-65 years with Graves' ophthalmopathy. The CDR3 DNA reads TGCGCCAGCAGCTGGACTAGCGGGAGAATAGAGACCCAGTACTTC. Its translation: CASSWTSGRIETQYF.